The 11 T cell receptor beta chains below all came from one sample that was sequenced in a study of blood T cell repertoires in COVID-19. Only in-frame clones appear in the TCRdb table, and some are missing; sequencing was by immunoSEQ multiplex PCR. The repertoire consists of a few hundred thousand clones, with around 89% occurring once and the leading ten covering under 4%. The sample consisted of PBMCs or T cells enriched from blood (not recorded which). All receptors derive from a young woman in a cohort exposed to, infected with or recovered from COVID-19 (not recorded which).

Turning to this clone: At one end the junction does not follow the germline gene, possibly because of a read error. This chain connects TRBV7-9 to TRBJ1-2; possibly TRBD1 for D (5 bases). CDR3 size: 17 residues. Looked up from germline, CDR1 is SEHNR and CDR2 is FQNEAQ (reference sequence). The CDR3 coding sequence is TGTGCCAGCAGCTCCCCAGAAGGAGGGAGGGACCTCTATGGCTACACCTTT. It yields the protein CASSSPEGGRDLYGYTF.

The J gene is TRBJ1-1, the V gene TRBV9; D is ambiguous. The CDR3 runs 17 residues. V was clipped by 2 bases and J by 5 bases, with 22 bases between them. Germline V gene data show CDR1 as SGDLS and CDR2 as YYNGEE. CDR3 coding DNA: TGTGCCAGCAGCGTGTCTGACAAGCCCCTGTTAATTACTGAAGCTTTCTTT. It encodes CASSVSDKPLLITEAFF.

This chain joins TRBV5-1 and TRBJ1-4; 8 nucleotides agree with TRBD1. CDR1 and CDR2 from the germline V gene are SGHRS and YFSETQ. J gave up 7 bases and V 4 bases, and 0 bases lay outside the gene matches. The CDR3 totals 12 residues. This CDR3 is CASSGQGEKLFF. CDR3 in DNA: TGCGCCAGCAGCGGACAGGGTGAAAAACTGTTTTTT. The full variable domain, completed using reference TRBV5-1 and TRBJ1-4, is KAGVTQTPRYLIKTRGQQVTLSCSPISGHRSVSWYQQTPGQGLQFLFEYFSETQRNKGNFPGRFSGRQFSNSRSEMNVSTLELGDSALYLCASSGQGEKLFFGSGTQLSVL.

The chain carries TRBV7-6 and TRBJ2-7, with 11 nucleotides matching TRBD1. V lost 1 base and J lost 6; bases outside the gene matches: 11. This CDR3 has 17 amino acids. Germline V CDR1 and CDR2: SGHVS, FNYEAQ. CDR3 residues: CASSLGTGGQGGGEQYF. In nucleotides, the CDR3 is TGTGCCAGCAGCTTAGGGACAGGGGGCCAGGGTGGCGGCGAGCAGTACTTC.

The CDR3 bases are TGTGCCAGTAGAGCAGGACAACCCCTTGGCTCGGACTATGGCTACACCTTC. It translates to CASRAGQPLGSDYGYTF. V is TRBV19 and J is TRBJ1-2; TRBD1 might be the D (5 bases). V lost 6 bases and J lost 3, with 23 bases in between. Germline CDR1 LNHDA, CDR2 SQIVND (reference sequence). The CDR3 length is 17 residues.

This chain joins TRBV29-1 and TRBJ1-1; D may be TRBD1 (6 bases). This CDR3 has 16 amino acids. Germline V gives CDR1 SQVTM, CDR2 ANQGSEA. With 3 bases removed from V and 4 bases from J, the gap between germline ends came to 21 bases. Here the CDR3 DNA reads TGCAGCGTTGAGCCTGAGTCGCGGGGGCTGAGCACTGAAGCTTTCTTT. It yields the protein CSVEPESRGLSTEAFF.

As DNA, the CDR3 is TGTGCCAGCAGCTCCGGAGCGGGGGTTACGCCGCAGTACTTC. This gives the protein CASSSGAGVTPQYF. J is TRBJ2-7 and V is TRBV7-9; 8 bases are shared with TRBD2. The CDR3 has 14 residues. CDR1 and CDR2 from the germline V gene are SEHNR and FQNEAQ (reference sequence). With V trimmed by 4 bases and J by 9 bases, 11 bases remained unmatched.

This clone showed up just once. The V and J genes are TRBV5-1 and TRBJ2-5, with 7 bases matching TRBD1. This CDR3 has 16 residues. The germline V gene has CDR1 SGHRS and CDR2 YFSETQ. Trimming at V came to 0 bases and at J to 4 bases, leaving 9 bases not matched to a gene. CDR3 nucleotides: TGCGCCAGCAGCTTGGGGCCAGCAGGGGGTTCAGAGACCCAGTACTTC. Translated, it gives CASSLGPAGGSETQYF.

The chain joins TRBV30 to TRBJ1-1; 7 bases line up with TRBD1. V lost 7 bases to trimming and J lost 1 base; unmatched junction nucleotides: 9. This CDR3 is 14 amino acids long. From germline, CDR1 is GTSNPN and CDR2 SVGIG (reference sequence). The CDR3 here is CASRDRVGNTEAFF. The CDR3 DNA follows: TGTGCCTCTCGCGACAGGGTGGGGAACACTGAAGCTTTCTTT.

The chain uses TRBV28 and TRBJ2-2; 7 bases map to TRBD2. J was trimmed by 2 bases and V by 3 bases; bases with no gene match: 6. This CDR3 region has 16 residues. Germline V gives CDR1 MDHEN, CDR2 SYDVKM. In nucleotides, the CDR3 is TGTGCCAGCAGTTTGAAATCGGGGGGAAACACCGGGGAGCTGTTTTTT. Its protein product is CASSLKSGGNTGELFF.

The chain has TRBV7-2 and TRBJ1-3; D not certain. This CDR3 has 12 amino acids. V was pared by 5 bases and J by 0 bases, with 2 bases between. CDR1 and CDR2 (germline): SGHTA, FQGNSA. The CDR3 DNA sequence: TGTGCCAGCAGCCGCTCTGGAAACACCATATATTTT. Protein: CASSRSGNTIYF.